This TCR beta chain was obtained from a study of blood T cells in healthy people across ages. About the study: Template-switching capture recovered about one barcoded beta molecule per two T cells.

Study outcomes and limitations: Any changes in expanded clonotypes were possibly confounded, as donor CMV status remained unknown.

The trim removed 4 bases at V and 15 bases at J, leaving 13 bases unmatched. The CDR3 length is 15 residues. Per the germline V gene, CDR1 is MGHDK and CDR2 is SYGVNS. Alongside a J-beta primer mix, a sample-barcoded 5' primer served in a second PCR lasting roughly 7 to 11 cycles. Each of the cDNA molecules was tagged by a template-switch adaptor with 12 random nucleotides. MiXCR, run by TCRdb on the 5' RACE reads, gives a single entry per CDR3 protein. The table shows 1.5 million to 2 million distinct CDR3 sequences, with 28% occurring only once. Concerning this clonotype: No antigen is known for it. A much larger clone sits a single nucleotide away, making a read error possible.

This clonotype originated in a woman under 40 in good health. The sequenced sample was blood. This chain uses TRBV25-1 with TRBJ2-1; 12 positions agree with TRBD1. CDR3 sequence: CASSAGTGGLWPRFF. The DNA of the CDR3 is TGTGCCAGCAGTGCCGGGACAGGGGGCCTGTGGCCCCGGTTCTTC.